This T cell receptor (beta chain) derives from a study of blood T cell repertoires in COVID-19. Study as a whole: Sources were T cells, B-cell-depleted T cells, or PBMCs; the material itself was cDNA or gDNA.

This clone was counted only a few times. As processed by the authors: Reference gene primer amplification yielded estimated nucleated cell counts. Measured with immunoSEQ multiplex PCR; TCRdb has only the in-frame clones, and not every one. V and J calls and clone size are copied from that table; D and trimming were computed from the DNA. The sample has about 45,000 clones, approximately 80% seen once; the top ten hold around 15%. The ends were cut back, 4 bases at V and 6 bases at J, with 13 bases in the middle. The CDR3 length is 15 residues. Germline-derived CDR1 and CDR2 are LGHDT and YNNKEL (reference sequence).

Sequenced sample: peripheral blood. The gene calls are TRBV3-1 (or the pseudogene TRBV3-2) and TRBJ1-6; D unresolved. This TCR was recovered from a human donor in a cohort sampled during active COVID-19. This chain's CDR3 is CASSLSGLSNSPLHF. CDR3 DNA: TGTGCCAGCAGCCTCTCCGGACTTAGTAATTCACCCCTCCACTTT.